The rows below give T cell receptor beta chains drawn from one sample of a study of blood T cell repertoires in COVID-19. Some clones are missing from TCRdb's copy, which holds only in-frame ones; the method was immunoSEQ multiplex PCR. This repertoire shows 150,000 to 200,000 clones, around 85% found once; its top ten account for roughly 11%. The sequencing input was peripheral blood. Receptors originate from a man aged 55 to 69 with active or convalescent COVID-19. The CDR3 runs from the conserved cysteine through the conserved F or W. The D gene is left open where the match is weak.

V gene: TRBV4-2
J gene: TRBJ2-6
D gene: TRBD2
CDR3 protein: CASSHPGVAGSSGANVLTF
CDR3 DNA: TGTGCCAGCAGCCACCCCGGGGTAGCGGGATCCTCTGGGGCCAACGTCCTGACTTTC

V gene: TRBV19
J gene: TRBJ2-7
D gene: TRBD1
CDR3 protein: CASSTTGQVYEQYF
CDR3 DNA: TGTGCCAGTAGTACAACGGGACAGGTCTACGAGCAGTACTTC

V gene: TRBV5-4
J gene: TRBJ1-2
D gene: NA
CDR3 protein: CASSLVGGPLNYGYTF
CDR3 DNA: TGTGCCAGCAGCTTGGTCGGCGGCCCACTAAACTATGGCTACACCTTC

V gene: TRBV21-1
J gene: TRBJ1-5
D gene: NA
CDR3 protein: CASLPSMWNQPQHF
CDR3 DNA: TGTGCCAGCCTACCATCAATGTGGAATCAGCCCCAGCATTTT

V gene: TRBV25-1
J gene: TRBJ2-5
D gene: NA
CDR3 protein: CASSEKGGTQYF
CDR3 DNA: TGTGCCAGCAGTGAAAAAGGGGGGACCCAGTACTTC

V gene: TRBV19
J gene: TRBJ2-1
D gene: NA
CDR3 protein: CASRPGTSYNEQFF
CDR3 DNA: TGTGCCAGTAGACCCGGGACATCCTACAATGAGCAGTTCTTC

V gene: TRBV20-1
J gene: TRBJ2-3
D gene: NA
CDR3 protein: CSADWSDTQYF
CDR3 DNA: TGCAGTGCCGACTGGTCAGATACGCAGTATTTT

V gene: TRBV5-1
J gene: TRBJ1-6
D gene: NA
CDR3 protein: CASSRTRGGSYNSPLHF
CDR3 DNA: TGCGCCAGCAGCCGGACCAGGGGAGGGTCCTATAATTCACCCCTCCACTTT

V gene: TRBV7-9
J gene: TRBJ2-3
D gene: TRBD1
CDR3 protein: CASSRDRGFTTNTQYF
CDR3 DNA: TGTGCCAGCAGCCGAGACAGGGGCTTTACCACTAATACGCAGTATTTT

V gene: TRBV9
J gene: TRBJ2-5
D gene: TRBD2
CDR3 protein: CASSVGSSGAPETQYF
CDR3 DNA: TGTGCCAGCAGCGTAGGAAGTAGCGGGGCACCCGAGACCCAGTACTTC

V gene: TRBV29-1
J gene: TRBJ2-1
D gene: NA
CDR3 protein: CSTTVEQFF
CDR3 DNA: TGCAGCACTACGGTGGAGCAGTTCTTC

V gene: TRBV28
J gene: TRBJ1-4
D gene: TRBD1
CDR3 protein: CASSSDRGEKLFF
CDR3 DNA: TGTGCCAGCAGTTCTGACAGGGGTGAAAAACTGTTTTTT

V gene: TRBV14
J gene: TRBJ1-4
D gene: NA
CDR3 protein: CASSQDPREKLFF
CDR3 DNA: TGTGCCAGCAGCCAAGATCCACGGGAAAAACTGTTTTTT

V gene: TRBV27
J gene: TRBJ1-2
D gene: TRBD1
CDR3 protein: CASSLFPRGLTGYTF
CDR3 DNA: TGTGCCAGCAGTTTATTTCCCAGGGGGCTCACTGGCTACACCTTC

V gene: TRBV5-6
J gene: TRBJ2-7
D gene: TRBD2
CDR3 protein: CASSLEVAGDLGEQYF
CDR3 DNA: TGTGCCAGCAGCTTGGAAGTAGCGGGCGACCTAGGCGAGCAGTACTTC

V gene: TRBV5-1
J gene: TRBJ2-5
D gene: NA
CDR3 protein: CASSLTGWQETQYF
CDR3 DNA: TGCGCCAGCAGCTTGACGGGGTGGCAAGAGACCCAGTACTTC

V gene: TRBV27
J gene: TRBJ2-7
D gene: TRBD1
CDR3 protein: CASTETGARSSYEQYF
CDR3 DNA: TGTGCCAGCACCGAGACAGGGGCCAGGAGCTCCTACGAGCAGTACTTC

V gene: TRBV5-6
J gene: TRBJ2-1
D gene: NA
CDR3 protein: CASSLAGYEQFF
CDR3 DNA: TGTGCCAGCAGCTTGGCCGGGTATGAGCAGTTCTTC

V gene: TRBV2
J gene: TRBJ1-5
D gene: NA
CDR3 protein: CASSGQGSDQPQHF
CDR3 DNA: TGTGCCAGCAGTGGGCAGGGTTCTGATCAGCCCCAGCATTTT

V gene: TRBV29-1
J gene: TRBJ1-4
D gene: TRBD1
CDR3 protein: CSRPRDRGEKLFF
CDR3 DNA: TGCAGCCGACCACGGGACAGGGGTGAAAAACTGTTTTTT

V gene: TRBV5-1
J gene: TRBJ2-3
D gene: TRBD2
CDR3 protein: CASSRPGTSGGNTDTQYF
CDR3 DNA: TGCGCCAGCAGCCGTCCCGGGACTAGCGGGGGGAACACAGATACGCAGTATTTT

V gene: TRBV6-1
J gene: TRBJ2-6
D gene: TRBD1
CDR3 protein: CASSVTGGYGANVLTF
CDR3 DNA: TGTGCCAGCAGTGTGACAGGGGGCTATGGGGCCAACGTCCTGACTTTC

V gene: TRBV27
J gene: TRBJ1-2
D gene: TRBD1
CDR3 protein: CASRKTGNYGYTF
CDR3 DNA: TGTGCCAGCAGGAAGACAGGGAACTATGGCTACACCTTC